This T cell receptor beta chain was profiled in a study of CD8+ T cells in alopecia areata. Study overall: Roughly 6-11-week-old female C3H/HeJ mice were grafted with skin from spontaneously alopecic approximately 6-13-month-old C3H/HeJ graft donors.

Cells pooled from cutaneous lymph nodes were sorted on CD4, CD8alpha, NKG2D, NKG2ACE and other markers. This clone came up a few times. Gene names refer to mouse genes. The CDR3 end lies 4 residues beyond the end of the read and is filled in from the germline J gene. The same CDR3 arises from other DNA sequences in this sample as well. The CDR3 contains 15 residues. V lost 1 base, J lost 1 base, and 9 bases lay in between. Germline CDR1 and CDR2: LGHNA and YNLKQL (reference sequence). Following extraction, RNA underwent reverse transcription to cDNA, which served as the sequencing template. Assay: immunoSEQ multiplex PCR; the TCRdb copy retains only in-frame clones and omits some. Listed for the sample are approximately 300,000 clones, none seen a single time.

This chain links TRBV5 with TRBJ2-3; D is possibly TRBD2 (6 bases). Sequencing was performed on CD4+ T cells sorted from a lymph node. The receptor's source is a C3H/HeJ mouse with alopecia areata. This strain has MHC haplotype H2-k. The covered CDR3 bases are TGTGCCAGCAGCCAAGGTGGGGGTGGTGCAGAA. The encoded protein is CASSQGGGGAE. The entire CDR3 sequence reads CASSQGGGGAETLYF.